Following are 24 T cell receptor beta chains from one sample sequenced in a study of beta chain features in type 1 diabetes. Investigators reverse transcribed all isolated RNA, so they sequenced expressed TCRB transcripts. Profiled with immunoSEQ multiplex PCR; TCRdb holds only in-frame clones, not every one. The sample records some 900,000 clones, roughly 17% being singletons. The sequenced sample consisted of naive CD4+ T cells from blood. The receptors come from a woman aged 18-35 years in good health.

This clone was picked up a small number of times. The chain links TRBV5-5 to TRBJ1-3; possibly TRBD1 for D (5 bases). The CDR3 covers 13 residues. Germline V gives CDR1 SGHKS, CDR2 YYEKEE (reference sequence). The ends were cut back, 7 bases at V and 0 bases at J, with 8 bases in the middle. In DNA, the CDR3 is TGTGCCAGCGACAGCTACTCTGGAAACACCATATATTTT. Translation: CASDSYSGNTIYF.

This clone was picked up a small number of times. The chain is built from TRBV2 and TRBJ2-1; TRBD2 aligns across 7 bases. Germline V gene lookup returns CDR1 SNHLY and CDR2 FYNNEI. CDR3 length equals 14 residues. CDR3: CATARGVDHNEQFF. CDR3 DNA: TGTGCAACAGCACGGGGGGTTGACCACAATGAGCAGTTCTTC.

On this clone: The identical CDR3 is also encoded by other nucleotide sequences in the sample. The J gene is TRBJ2-1, the V gene TRBV9; 11 nucleotides align to TRBD2. CDR3 length: 15 residues. The V and J ends lost 2 bases and 6 bases, in that order; junction bases with no gene match: 4. The V gene's germline CDR1 is SGDLS and CDR2 YYNGEE. CDR3 sequence: CASSVGSGRANEQFF. DNA of the CDR3: TGTGCCAGCAGCGTGGGTAGCGGGAGGGCCAATGAGCAGTTCTTC.

The table lists this clone with a few counts. This chain uses TRBV28 with TRBJ2-6; D perhaps matches TRBD2 (6 bases). The CDR3 totals 19 residues. V shed 5 bases and J shed 0 bases, with 20 bases lying between them. Germline CDR1 reads MDHEN; CDR2 reads SYDVKM. The CDR3 region has the DNA TGTGCCAGCAGTACCCTGGGACTCGGAATTGCCTCTGGGGCCAACGTCCTGACTTTC. As protein: CASSTLGLGIASGANVLTF.

This clone was picked up a small number of times. The V and J genes are TRBV5-1 and TRBJ1-1; no firm D call. The CDR3 covers 13 residues. V lost 5 bases, J lost 7 bases, and 15 bases lay in between. Germline-derived CDR1 and CDR2 are SGHRS and YFSETQ. The CDR3 DNA reads as TGCGCCAGCAGATTATGGCCCGGGAGTGAAGCTTTCTTT. It encodes CASRLWPGSEAFF.

This clone came up a few times. The chain carries TRBV10-3 and TRBJ1-5, with 8 bases that match TRBD1. There are 13 residues in the CDR3. V was pared by 6 bases and J by 7 bases, with 5 bases of the junction left unmatched. In germline, CDR1 is ENHRY, CDR2 SYGVKD. CDR3 in DNA: TGTGCCATCAGGGGACAGGACTCGCAGCCCCAGCATTTT. It codes for CAIRGQDSQPQHF.

In its sample, this clone was seen a few times. The V call is TRBV7-8, the J call TRBJ2-1, with 8 bases fitting TRBD1. V shed 4 bases and J 7 bases; nucleotides not matched to a gene: 6. Germline V gene sequence: CDR1 SGHVS, CDR2 FQNEAQ. CDR3 length: 14 amino acids. In DNA, the CDR3 is TGTGCCAGCAGCTCAAGACAGGGGTCAAATGAGCAGTTCTTC. Translated: CASSSRQGSNEQFF.

The chain combines TRBV5-1 with TRBJ2-2; D gene ambiguous. This CDR3 is built from 13 residues. V lost 0 bases to trimming and J lost 6 bases, with 6 bases between them. The germline V gene encodes CDR1 SGHRS and CDR2 YFSETQ. In DNA form, the CDR3 reads TGCGCCAGCAGCTTGGCCGTATCCGGGGAGCTGTTTTTT. Translation gives CASSLAVSGELFF.

Concerning this clone: A much larger clone is a single base away; this may be a read error. This chain uses TRBV6-5 with TRBJ2-1; D gene unclear. Germline V CDR1 and CDR2: MNHEY, SVGAGI. The CDR3 has 11 amino acids. Trimming shortened V by 5 bases and J by 2 bases, and 1 base separated the two germline ends. The CDR3 sequence: CASSAYNEQFF. The CDR3 nucleotides read TGTGCCAGCAGTGCCTACAATGAGCAGTTCTTC.

This clone was seen more than once but under ten times. The chain uses TRBV7-9 and TRBJ2-5, with 7 bases fitting TRBD1. J was trimmed by 3 bases and V by 3 bases; bases with no gene match: 7. CDR1 is SEHNR and CDR2 is FQNEAQ in the germline V gene (reference sequence). The CDR3 runs 15 residues. The chain's CDR3 is CASSFPGTAKETQYF. Here the CDR3 DNA reads TGTGCCAGCAGCTTTCCTGGGACAGCTAAAGAGACCCAGTACTTC.

The sample holds a few counts of this clone. The V call is TRBV6-1, the J call TRBJ2-3; unclear D gene. V shed 6 bases and J shed 2 bases, with 21 bases lying between them. CDR1 MNHNS and CDR2 SASEGT come from the germline V gene. This CDR3 comprises 17 residues. CDR3: CASREPFAATNTDTQYF. The DNA for the CDR3 is TGTGCCAGCAGGGAACCGTTCGCAGCAACAAACACAGATACGCAGTATTTT.

For the CDR3, the DNA is TGCAGTGCTTCTCACGAGCAGTACTTC. As protein: CSASHEQYF. The gene calls are TRBV20-1 and TRBJ2-7; unclear D gene. Germline loops: CDR1 DFQATT, CDR2 SNEGSKA (reference sequence). This CDR3 has 9 residues. The V end was cut by 5 bases, the J end by 5 bases, with 4 bases between.

The chain links TRBV18 to TRBJ2-7; 11 bases agree with TRBD1. The germline CDR1 and CDR2 sequences are KGHSH and LQKENI. The CDR3 has 15 amino acids. With 3 bases clipped from V and 3 bases from J, the junction kept 4 bases outside the gene matches. The CDR3 here is CASSPNGTGGYEQYF. CDR3 in DNA: TGTGCCAGCTCACCTAACGGGACAGGGGGCTACGAGCAGTACTTC. The entire variable domain, with the rest obtained from reference TRBV18 and TRBJ2-7, is as follows: NAGVMQNPRHLVRRRGQEARLRCSPMKGHSHVYWYRQLPEEGLKFMVYLQKENIIDESGMPKERFSAEFPKEGPSILRIQQVVRGDSAAYFCASSPNGTGGYEQYFGPGTRLTVT.

The table lists this clone with a few counts. The CDR3 coding sequence is TGTGCCAGTAGTATGTCCGGAGGCACTGAAGCTTTCTTT. Amino acid sequence: CASSMSGGTEAFF. The chain recombines TRBV19 with TRBJ1-1; no clear D. V was trimmed by 3 bases and J by 4 bases, leaving 9 bases between them. The CDR3 runs 13 residues. CDR1 and CDR2 (germline): LNHDA, SQIVND (reference sequence). Together with reference TRBV19 and TRBJ1-1, the CDR3 gives the full variable domain: DGGITQSPKYLFRKEGQNVTLSCEQNLNHDAMYWYRQDPGQGLRLIYYSQIVNDFQKGDIAEGYSVSREKKESFPLTVTSAQKNPTAFYLCASSMSGGTEAFFGQGTRLTVV.

The gene calls are TRBV7-2 and TRBJ2-7, with D perhaps matching TRBD2 (6 bases). Trimming shortened V by 6 bases and J by 3 bases, and 12 bases separated the two germline ends. Germline CDR1 SGHTA, CDR2 FQGNSA. The CDR3 contains 13 residues. In nucleotides, the CDR3 is TGTGCCAGCAGTCGTAGCGGCCTCTACGAGCAGTACTTC. As protein: CASSRSGLYEQYF.

In this sample, this clone turned up a few times. The chain uses TRBV2 and TRBJ2-5; the D gene is possibly TRBD2 (5 bases). The length of the CDR3 is 14 residues. The V gene's germline CDR1 is SNHLY and CDR2 FYNNEI. The ends were cut back, 6 bases at V and 5 bases at J, with 16 bases in the middle. The CDR3 here is CASSENAGGETQYF. The CDR3 DNA reads TGTGCCAGCAGCGAAAACGCAGGCGGGGAGACCCAGTACTTC.

This chain uses TRBV6-5 with TRBJ2-1; TRBD1 is a possible D gene (6 bases). The V gene lost 3 bases and the J gene lost 7 bases, with 16 bases spanning the gap. The CDR3 is 15 residues long. The V gene's germline CDR1 is MNHEY and CDR2 SVGAGI. The chain's CDR3 is CASSYFPPRGNEQFF. DNA of the CDR3: TGTGCCAGCAGTTATTTCCCCCCGAGGGGGAATGAGCAGTTCTTC.

The chain has TRBV19 and TRBJ2-7; TRBD2 might be the D (5 bases). The ends were cut back, 4 bases at V and 6 bases at J, with 16 bases in the middle. This CDR3 region has 14 residues. Germline CDR1 LNHDA, CDR2 SQIVND (reference sequence). DNA for the CDR3: TGTGCCAGTAGTACTAGCCAGATGTTGGGCGAGCAGTACTTC. Translation gives CASSTSQMLGEQYF.

The rearrangement links TRBV6-1 to TRBJ2-5; no clear D gene. The CDR3 totals 11 residues. Germline CDR1 reads MNHNS; CDR2 reads SASEGT. Trimming removed 5 bases at V and 5 bases at J, with 6 bases between. CDR3 DNA sequence: TGTGCCAGCAGTTCATCCGAGACCCAGTACTTC. Translation gives CASSSSETQYF.

The chain uses TRBV29-1 and TRBJ2-1; D gene unclear. The CDR3 runs 14 residues. Trimming left V 4 bases short and J 5 bases short, with 15 bases between. Germline V gene data show CDR1 as SQVTM and CDR2 as ANQGSEA. DNA for the CDR3: TGCAGCGTTGGTCTCCATCAGGAGAACAATGAGCAGTTCTTC. This codes for CSVGLHQENNEQFF.

The chain carries TRBV15 and TRBJ2-7; 8 bases map to TRBD1. The CDR3 extends over 14 amino acids. The junction had 9 bases not matched to a gene; V was cut back by 8 bases and J by 3 bases. The germline V gene encodes CDR1 LNHNV and CDR2 YYDKDF (reference sequence). This chain's CDR3 is CATSTGGSNYEQYF. In DNA, the CDR3 is TGTGCCACCTCTACAGGGGGGTCCAACTACGAGCAGTACTTC.

This clone was counted a few times. This chain uses TRBV11-2 with TRBJ1-1; D uncertain. This CDR3 comprises 11 residues. CDR1 and CDR2 (germline): SGHAT, FQNNGV. With 6 bases removed from V and 3 bases from J, the gap between germline ends came to 5 bases. The CDR3 protein is CASRSDTEAFF. In DNA, the CDR3 is TGTGCCAGCAGATCGGACACTGAAGCTTTCTTT. Supplemented by reference TRBV11-2 and TRBJ1-1, the full variable domain reads EAGVAQSPRYKIIEKRQSVAFWCNPISGHATLYWYQQILGQGPKLLIQFQNNGVVDDSQLPKDRFSAERLKGVDSTLKIQPAKLEDSAVYLCASRSDTEAFFGQGTRLTVV.

CDR3: CASSDTGGHNEQFF. CDR3 in DNA: TGTGCCAGCAGTGACACAGGGGGCCACAATGAGCAGTTCTTC. The chain employs TRBV6-5 and TRBJ2-1; 9 nucleotides match TRBD1. From germline, CDR1 is MNHEY and CDR2 SVGAGI. The CDR3 has 14 amino acids. With 5 bases clipped from V and 5 bases from J, the junction kept 4 bases outside the gene matches.

This clone has more than one count but fewer than ten. This sequence joins TRBV14 and TRBJ2-3; no clear D gene. Germline V CDR1 and CDR2: SGHDN, FVKESK. The CDR3 totals 13 residues. The V gene lost 2 bases and the J gene lost 4 bases, with 7 bases spanning the gap. The CDR3 spells CASSQSFADTQYF. The DNA for the CDR3 is TGTGCCAGCAGCCAATCTTTTGCAGATACGCAGTATTTT.